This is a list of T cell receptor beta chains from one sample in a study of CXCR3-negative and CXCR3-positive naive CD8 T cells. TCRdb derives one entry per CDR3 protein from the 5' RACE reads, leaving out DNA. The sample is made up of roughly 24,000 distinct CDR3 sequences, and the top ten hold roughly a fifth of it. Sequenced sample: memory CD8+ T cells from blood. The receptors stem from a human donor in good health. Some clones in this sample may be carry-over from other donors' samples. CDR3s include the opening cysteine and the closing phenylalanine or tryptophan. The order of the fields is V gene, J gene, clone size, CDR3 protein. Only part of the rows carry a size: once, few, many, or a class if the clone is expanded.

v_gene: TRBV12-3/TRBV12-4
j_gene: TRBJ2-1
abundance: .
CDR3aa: CASRSLRGGTNEQFF

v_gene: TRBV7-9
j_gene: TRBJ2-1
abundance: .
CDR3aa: CASSHRDATYNEQFF

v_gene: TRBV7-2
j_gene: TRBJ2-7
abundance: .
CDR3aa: CASSAALTSIGSYEQYF

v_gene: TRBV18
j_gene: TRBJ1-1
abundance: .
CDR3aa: CASSPFKNTEAFF

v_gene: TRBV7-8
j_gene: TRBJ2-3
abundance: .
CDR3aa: CASSLATGGAGDTQYF

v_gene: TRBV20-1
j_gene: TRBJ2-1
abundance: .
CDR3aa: CSARDSGSSYNEQFF

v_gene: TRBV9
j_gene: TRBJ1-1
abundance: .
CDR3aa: CASAFNRNTEAFF

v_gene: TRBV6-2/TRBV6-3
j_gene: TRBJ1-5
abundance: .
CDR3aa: CASSDRDNQPQHF

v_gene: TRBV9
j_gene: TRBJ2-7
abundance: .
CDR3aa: CASSVTSGGEQYF

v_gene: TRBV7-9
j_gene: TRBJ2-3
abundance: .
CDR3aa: CASSPQSGIAGTTADTQYF

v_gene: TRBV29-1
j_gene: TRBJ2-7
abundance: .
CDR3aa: CSISRGVYEQYF

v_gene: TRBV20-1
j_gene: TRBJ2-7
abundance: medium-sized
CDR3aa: CSARDLNAHEQYF

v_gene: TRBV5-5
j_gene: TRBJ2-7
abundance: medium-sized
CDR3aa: CASSPTEAWEQYF

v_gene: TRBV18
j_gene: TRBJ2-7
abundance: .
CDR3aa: CASTGQRADSSEQYF

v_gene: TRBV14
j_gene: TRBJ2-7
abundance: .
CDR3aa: CASSPRGRNEQYF

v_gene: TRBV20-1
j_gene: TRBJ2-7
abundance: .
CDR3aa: CSALTGGDYEQYF

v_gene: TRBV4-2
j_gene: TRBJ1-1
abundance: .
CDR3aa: CASSQDLANTEAFF

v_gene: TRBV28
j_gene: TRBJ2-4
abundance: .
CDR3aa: CASSSWTSGLGRENIQYF

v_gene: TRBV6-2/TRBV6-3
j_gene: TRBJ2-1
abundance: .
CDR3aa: CASSYLPPGGNEQFF

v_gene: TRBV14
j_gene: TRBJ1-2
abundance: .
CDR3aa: CASSQDHTEGYTF

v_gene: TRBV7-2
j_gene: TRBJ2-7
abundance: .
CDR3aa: CASSPHPGQGSYEQYF

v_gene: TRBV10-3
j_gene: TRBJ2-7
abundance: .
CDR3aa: CAISESHREYEQYF

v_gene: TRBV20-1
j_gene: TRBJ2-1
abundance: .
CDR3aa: CSAREAASDYNEQYF

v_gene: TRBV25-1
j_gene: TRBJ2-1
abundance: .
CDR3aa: CASSAGDSYYNEQFF